The 28 T cell receptor delta chains below come from one sample, sequenced in a study of γδ T cells in repeated Plasmodium falciparum infection. TCRdb fed the multiplex PCR reads to CATT. This table holds around 89,000 delta-chain clones, more than 1.4% found once. Flow sorting of PBMC yielded separate Vgamma9/Vdelta2+ and Vdelta2-negative gammadelta T cell populations for bulk repertoire analysis. The specimen was gamma-delta T cells from blood. The receptors were gathered from a pool of human donors (malaria-infected and uninfected, not separated).

This clone appeared a few times. The TCRdb record carries a much larger clone's protein, which differs from this DNA's translation at residue 13; a read error is the likely cause, and the protein listed here is the DNA translation. The chain uses TRDV2 and TRDJ3; 9 nucleotides agree with TRDD3. This CDR3 is 17 amino acids long. The V gene's germline CDR1 is GEAIGNYY and CDR2 EKD. This chain's CDR3 is CACDTVGDSRDTQQMFF. In DNA, the CDR3 is TGTGCCTGTGACACGGTGGGGGATAGCCGGGACACCCAACAGATGTTTTTC.

Turning to this clone: TCRdb assigns this DNA the protein of a much larger clone, which departs from its translation at residue 16; this likely reflects a read error, and the protein shown comes from translating the DNA. In DNA form, the CDR3 reads TGTGCCTGTGCCCCTGCCTTCCTACTGGGGGATAAAAACACCGATAGACTCATCTTT. Encoded protein: CACAPAFLLGDKNTDRLIF. The chain combines TRDV2 with TRDJ1, with 11 bases lining up with TRDD3. Assignment of the J gene here rests on matching the DNA to germline, because TCRdb gives none. Germline V gene lookup returns CDR1 GEAIGNYY and CDR2 EKD. This CDR3 has 19 residues.

The J gene is TRDJ1, the V gene TRAV29/DV5; possibly TRDD2 or TRDD3 for D (5 bases each). This CDR3 region has 19 residues. CDR1 NSMFDY and CDR2 ISSIKDK come from the germline V gene. Trimming removed 0 bases from V and 0 bases from J, with 24 bases in between. The CDR3 protein is CAASGRPSGGGSNTDKLIF. The CDR3, as DNA: TGTGCAGCAAGCGGGAGACCTTCAGGGGGTGGATCAAACACCGATAAACTCATCTTT.

This clone was counted only a few times. TCRdb assigns this DNA the protein of a much larger clone, which departs from its translation at residue 12; this likely reflects a read error, and the protein shown comes from translating the DNA. This rearrangement joins TRDV2 to TRDJ1, with TRDD3 matching 8 bases. Germline CDR1 reads GEAIGNYY; CDR2 reads EKD. V shed 3 bases, J shed 6 bases, and the junction held 14 bases outside the gene matches. CDR3 length: 16 residues. The CDR3 is CACDALGDGGTNKLIF. CDR3 nucleotide sequence: TGTGCCTGTGACGCCCTGGGGGACGGGGGGACCAATAAACTCATCTTT.

This clone was picked up a small number of times. A far larger clone is one base from this, pointing to a likely read error. Distinct nucleotide sequences in the sample also encode this CDR3. The V and J genes are TRDV1 and TRDJ1; the D gene is possibly TRDD3 (6 bases). TCRdb is silent on the J gene; assignment here came from matching the DNA to germline. The V gene's germline CDR1 is TSWWSYY and CDR2 QGS. The CDR3 length is 20 residues. V lost 3 bases and J 0 bases, leaving 26 bases between the germline ends. The CDR3: CALGENPSLVGVTYTDKLIF. DNA of the CDR3: TGTGCTCTTGGGGAGAATCCATCCTTGGTGGGGGTTACGTACACCGATAAACTCATCTTT.

This clone was seen only a few times. TCRdb's listed protein matches a much larger clone and diverges from this DNA's translation at residue 7, likely through a read error; the protein shown comes from the DNA. The chain recombines TRDV1 with TRDJ1; 9 bases match TRDD3. The CDR3 sequence is 19 residues long. Germline CDR1 TSWWSYY, CDR2 QGS. The ends lost 1 base at V and 1 base at J; junction bases unmatched: 13. CDR3 region: CALGEQVPYWGSPTDKLIF. The CDR3 nucleotides read TGTGCTCTTGGGGAACAGGTCCCCTACTGGGGGAGTCCCACCGATAAACTCATCTTT.

In regard to this clone: Translating this DNA gives a protein that differs at residue 10 from the TCRdb one, which belongs to a much larger clone; a read error is likely, and the protein shown is this translation. The rearrangement uses TRDV1 and TRDJ1; D is possibly TRDD3 (6 bases). The J gene, missing from TCRdb, was assigned here through DNA to germline matching. This CDR3 region has 18 residues. The germline CDR1 and CDR2 sequences are TSWWSYY and QGS. V lost 0 bases and J lost 2, with 19 bases in between. The CDR3 loop is CALGELSVMEDTTDKLIF. In DNA, the CDR3 is TGTGCTCTTGGGGAACTTTCAGTCATGGAGGATACAACCGATAAACTCATCTTT.

Points on this clone: TCRdb assigns this DNA the protein of a much larger clone, which departs from its translation at residue 21; this likely reflects a read error, and the protein shown comes from translating the DNA. This CDR3 is also generated by other DNA sequences in the sample. The gene calls are TRDV1 and TRDJ1, with TRDD3 matching over 10 bases. This CDR3 has 26 amino acids. CDR1 is TSWWSYY and CDR2 is QGS in the germline V gene. The ends lost 0 bases at V and 3 bases at J; junction bases unmatched: 34. Here the CDR3 DNA reads TGTGCTCTTGGGGAACTAGGAGTCAAAGGCTTTTCGACTGGGGGATTCTCACACCTGTACGCCGATAAACTCATCTTT. Translating gives CALGELGVKGFSTGGFSHLYADKLIF.

To note about this clone: The likely explanation is a read error, given a far larger clone one base away. Different DNA sequences within this sample yield the same CDR3. The CDR3 nucleotides read TGTGCTCTTGGGGATGGCCTTCTTACACAACAAACTGGGGGAGTTACCGATAAACTCATCTTC. It codes for CALGDGLLTQQTGGVTDKLIF. The J gene is uncalled and the V gene is TRDV1; the table names TRDD3, a call not compared with the DNA. This CDR3 spans 21 amino acids. In germline, CDR1 is TSWWSYY, CDR2 QGS.

For this clone: A far bigger clonotype differs at one base, so this is likely a read error. Other nucleotide sequences from this sample produce the same CDR3. The V call is TRDV2, the J call TRDJ1, with 7 positions matching TRDD3. V was pared by 0 bases and J by 1 base, with 19 bases of the junction left unmatched. The CDR3 is 20 residues long. The germline V gene encodes CDR1 GEAIGNYY and CDR2 EKD. The DNA of the CDR3 is TGTGCCTGTGACACCGTTGGGTATGGTGGGGGAACGCCCCTCACCGATAAACTCATCTTT. Translating gives CACDTVGYGGGTPLTDKLIF.

This clone has a handful of counts. TCRdb attributes to this sequence the protein of a much larger clone, which differs from the DNA translation at residue 11; a read error is likely, and the protein displayed is translated from the DNA. This chain links TRDV2 with TRDJ2; 11 nucleotides line up with TRDD3. TCRdb carries no J gene annotation; the J gene was assigned here by matching the DNA with germline. This CDR3 comprises 16 residues. V lost 3 bases to trimming and J lost 6 bases; unmatched junction nucleotides: 8. Germline CDR1 and CDR2: GEAIGNYY and EKD. CDR3 coding DNA: TGTGCCTGTGACGACTTAGTGGGGGATACGGCAGCACAACTCTTCTTT. Its translation is CACDDLVGDTAAQLFF.

In regard to this clone: A read error is the likely source, as a far larger clone sits one nucleotide away. This sample includes further DNA sequences coding for the same CDR3. This rearrangement joins TRDV2 to TRDJ1; 12 bases agree with TRDD3. TCRdb carries no J gene annotation; the J gene was assigned here by matching the DNA with germline. The CDR3 has 18 residues. CDR1 is GEAIGNYY and CDR2 is EKD in the germline V gene. V trimming: 3 bases; J trimming: 5 bases; junction bases outside the gene matches: 15. The CDR3: CACDLLNSPGGYEDKLIF. The CDR3 DNA reads as TGTGCCTGTGACCTCTTAAATTCTCCTGGGGGATACGAGGATAAACTCATCTTT.

Worth noting for this clone: A far bigger clonotype differs at one base, so this is likely a read error. Other nucleotide sequences in the sample specify the same CDR3. The rearrangement joins TRDV1 to TRDJ1, with D unresolved. The J gene is not listed in TCRdb, so it was assigned here from a DNA match to germline. The germline CDR1 and CDR2 sequences are TSWWSYY and QGS. The CDR3 is 15 amino acids. V was shortened by 4 bases and J by 0 bases, with 12 bases between the two germline ends. CDR3 nucleotides: TGTGCTCTTGGGGGCCCTTACACGGACACCGATAAACTCATCTTT. Its translation: CALGGPYTDTDKLIF.

This clone showed up many times. Other DNA sequences in the same sample also yield this CDR3. The J gene is TRDJ3, the V gene TRDV1, with 9 bases lining up with TRDD2. The V gene's germline CDR1 is TSWWSYY and CDR2 QGS. Trimming took 3 bases from V and 2 from J; bases not matched to a gene: 23. The CDR3 length is 24 residues. The CDR3 DNA follows: TGTGCTCTTGGGGACCCTGTTATCCTTCCTACTGTGGGGCGCTTGACCTGGGACACCCGACAGATGTTTTTC. Its translation: CALGDPVILPTVGRLTWDTRQMFF.

In the case of this clone: TCRdb shows a much larger clone's protein in place of this DNA's translation, and the two differ at residue 11, likely through a read error; the protein shown is translated from the DNA. The rearrangement joins TRDV1 to TRDJ1, with TRDD3 identical over 8 bases. Trimming at V came to 9 bases and at J to 0 bases, leaving 21 bases not matched to a gene. CDR3 length: 19 amino acids. Germline V gene lookup returns CDR1 TSWWSYY and CDR2 QGS. The CDR3: CALTRESGDTTAYTDKLIF. The CDR3 DNA reads TGTGCTCTGACCCGGGAGAGCGGGGATACAACCGCGTACACCGATAAACTCATCTTT.

Many counts were recorded for this clone. TCRdb lists the protein of a much larger clone for this DNA, which differs at residue 5, so this is likely a read error; the protein given here is translated from the DNA itself. The rearrangement joins TRDV2 to TRDJ2; 7 bases agree with TRDD3. V trimming: 3 bases; J trimming: 10 bases; junction bases outside the gene matches: 10. Germline CDR1 reads GEAIGNYY; CDR2 reads EKD. The CDR3 extends over 14 amino acids. The CDR3 spells CACDASGNWGQLFF. The CDR3 DNA is TGTGCCTGTGACGCTTCGGGGAACTGGGGACAACTCTTCTTT.

About this clone: TCRdb shows a much larger clone's protein in place of this DNA's translation, and the two differ at residue 15, likely through a read error; the protein shown is translated from the DNA. V usage is TRDV1 and J usage is TRDJ1; 11 bases line up with TRDD3. TCRdb offers no J gene call, so here the DNA was matched to germline to obtain one. V was pared by 1 base and J by 0 bases, with 19 bases of the junction left unmatched. CDR1 TSWWSYY and CDR2 QGS come from the germline V gene. The CDR3 sequence is 22 residues long. DNA for the CDR3: TGTGCTCTTGGGGAACCTTCCTACGGTCTACTGGGGGATATTTACTACACCGATAAACTCATCTTT. It specifies CALGEPSYGLLGDIYYTDKLIF.

DNA of the CDR3: TGTGCTCTTGGGGAAAACCCACCTTGGGCCTTCCCCTTATTACTGGGGGATCCCAGCACCGATAAACTCATCTTT. Protein product: CALGENPPWAFPLLLGDPSTDKLIF. The chain uses TRDV1 and TRDJ1, with 10 bases that match TRDD3. The J gene, absent from TCRdb, was called here by matching the DNA to germline. The CDR3 is 25 amino acids. Germline V gives CDR1 TSWWSYY, CDR2 QGS. Trimming at V came to 2 bases and at J to 1 base, leaving 31 bases not matched to a gene.

This clone was counted only a few times. With only one base between it and a far larger clone, this is likely a read error. The sample contains more than one DNA sequence encoding this CDR3. With the J gene uncalled, the V gene is TRDV1; TRDD3, as called in the table, went unchecked against the DNA. The germline V gene encodes CDR1 TSWWSYY and CDR2 QGS. The CDR3 covers 24 residues. Written as DNA, the CDR3 is TGTGCTCTTGGGGAACTGTTTCCTACATGGACTGGGGGATGGGGAAAGAGGGGCACCGATAAACTCATCTTC. Amino acid sequence: CALGELFPTWTGGWGKRGTDKLIF.

Of note for this clone: A much bigger clone sits one base away, suggesting this may be a read error. This chain connects TRDV2 to TRDJ1, with TRDD3 matching over 12 bases. Losses at the gene ends were 0 bases for V and 2 bases for J; bases not matched to a gene: 6. The CDR3 covers 17 residues. The germline V gene has CDR1 GEAIGNYY and CDR2 EKD. The CDR3 DNA is TGTGCCTGTGACACCCTTACTGGGGGATACACGACCGATAAACTCATCTTT. Translation: CACDTLTGGYTTDKLIF.

This clone was detected many times. A far larger clone is only one base removed, so a read error is likely. Additional DNA sequences in this sample encode the identical CDR3. This chain links TRDV1 with TRDJ1, with 7 bases lining up with TRDD2. The J gene, left out of TCRdb, was set here by checking the DNA against germline. From germline, CDR1 is TSWWSYY and CDR2 QGS. CDR3 length equals 21 residues. CDR3 sequence reads: CALGEPIRISYGVSYTDKLIF. The DNA for the CDR3 is TGCGCTCTTGGGGAACCGATCCGAATTTCCTACGGGGTCTCGTACACCGATAAACTCATCTTT.

A remark on this clone: TCRdb lists the protein of a much larger clone for this DNA, which differs at residue 16, so this is likely a read error; the protein given here is translated from the DNA itself. The chain combines TRDV1 with TRDJ1; 8 nucleotides align to TRDD3. TCRdb carries no J gene annotation; the J gene was assigned here by matching the DNA with germline. In germline, CDR1 is TSWWSYY, CDR2 QGS. This CDR3 spans 24 amino acids. V shed 1 base, J shed 0 bases, and the junction held 28 bases outside the gene matches. The DNA for the CDR3 is TGTGCTCTTGGGGAACCCCGAACCGGAGGGCATCTCAGACTGGGGGCCCCTAACACCGATAAACTCATCTTT. It codes for CALGEPRTGGHLRLGAPNTDKLIF.

This clone was detected only a few times. This rearrangement joins TRDV1 to TRDJ1; 10 bases are shared with TRDD3. No J gene is reported in TCRdb; it was inferred here by comparing the DNA with germline. Trimming at V came to 3 bases and at J to 0 bases, leaving 22 bases not matched to a gene. The CDR3 loop spans 22 amino acids. Per the germline V gene, CDR1 is TSWWSYY and CDR2 is QGS. The CDR3 region is CALGEPSPDYWGIQTYTDKLIF. CDR3 bases: TGTGCTCTTGGGGAGCCTTCCCCCGACTACTGGGGGATTCAAACGTACACCGATAAACTCATCTTT.

There are many counts of this clone. The protein that TCRdb holds for this DNA derives from a much larger clone and differs from the translated DNA at residue 3, which likely indicates a read error; the protein shown here is translated from the DNA. The chain carries TRDV2 and TRDJ1; D perhaps matches TRDD3 (6 bases). Trimming left V 9 bases short and J 2 bases short, with 30 bases between. Germline assignment: CDR1 GEAIGNYY and CDR2 EKD. This CDR3 comprises 18 residues. The CDR3 DNA reads as TGTGCCCGTGTCTCTCTGCGGTCAGCAGTCCTGGGGACCGATAAACTCATCTTT. Translation gives CARVSLRSAVLGTDKLIF.

In this sample, this clone turned up a few times. A far larger clone is one base from this, pointing to a likely read error. Within the sample, other DNA sequences also encode this same CDR3. The chain uses TRDV1 and TRDJ1; 8 bases match TRDD3. The J gene comes from matching the DNA to germline here; TCRdb lacks it. The CDR3 covers 17 residues. Losses at the gene ends were 2 bases for V and 5 bases for J; bases not matched to a gene: 13. The germline V gene has CDR1 TSWWSYY and CDR2 QGS. This CDR3 reads CALGEIWGSPLTDKLIF. In DNA form, the CDR3 reads TGTGCTCTTGGGGAAATCTGGGGGAGCCCCCTCACTGATAAACTCATCTTT.

This clone was detected many times. The chain links TRDV1 to TRDJ1; 7 nucleotides line up with TRDD2. TCRdb lists no J gene, so it was determined here by aligning the DNA to germline. The V and J ends lost 0 bases and 1 base, in that order; junction bases with no gene match: 20. The CDR3 is 21 amino acids. From germline, CDR1 is TSWWSYY and CDR2 QGS. This chain's CDR3 is CALGELIPTAPPLLSTDKLIF. The CDR3 DNA follows: TGTGCTCTTGGGGAACTAATTCCTACGGCCCCCCCTCTCCTATCCACCGATAAACTCATCTTT.

This clone has more than one count but fewer than ten. The protein TCRdb gives is from a much larger clone and does not agree with this DNA's translation at residue 8, likely a read error; the protein shown here comes from the DNA. J is TRDJ1 and V is TRDV2; 9 nucleotides line up with TRDD3. This CDR3 is 16 amino acids long. The germline V gene encodes CDR1 GEAIGNYY and CDR2 EKD. V lost 1 base to trimming and J lost 3 bases; unmatched junction nucleotides: 8. The CDR3 DNA reads as TGTGCCTGTGACACGATCTATAGGGGATACGCCGATAAACTCATCTTT. Translation: CACDTIYRGYADKLIF.

Worth noting for this clone: The protein in TCRdb stems from a much larger clone and differs at residue 4 from this DNA's translation, likely a read error; here the protein is translated from the DNA. The rearrangement uses TRDV1 and TRDJ1, with 10 bases identical to TRDD3. The J gene was missing in TCRdb and was found by matching the end of the DNA to germline. From germline, CDR1 is TSWWSYY and CDR2 QGS. The CDR3 is made up of 15 amino acids. The V and J ends lost 8 bases and 3 bases, in that order; junction bases with no gene match: 9. In nucleotides, the CDR3 is TGTGCTCTTAGCCACAGTACTGGGGGATCCGATAAACTCATCTTT. It codes for CALSHSTGGSDKLIF.